The 31 T cell receptor beta chains reported below all come from one sample, sequenced in a study of blood T cell repertoires in COVID-19 (dated by TCRdb to 2018 to 2021). The library relied on the immunoSEQ multiplex PCR assay. The clones in this table, taken by TCRdb from immuneACCESS, are in-frame only. Not every clone is retained; where verified, under half of the shortfall comes from an unresolved V gene, and the cause of the rest is unknown. In all, the sample holds some 130,000 clones, and around 88% of those were seen once. About 3.2% of the sample lies in the top ten. The sequencing sample was made of peripheral blood. The receptors here all came from a man aged 60-69 years with active or convalescent COVID-19.

The chain combines TRBV28 with TRBJ1-1, with 7 bases matching TRBD1. Losses at the gene ends were 6 bases for V and 7 bases for J; bases not matched to a gene: 11. CDR1 is MDHEN, CDR2 SYDVKM, per germline. This CDR3 contains 14 residues. CDR3 amino acids: CASRNEGGISEAFF. CDR3 DNA sequence: TGTGCCAGCAGGAACGAAGGGGGCATCAGTGAAGCTTTCTTT.

The J gene is TRBJ2-3, the V gene TRBV6-1; D may be TRBD2 (6 bases). The germline CDR1 and CDR2 sequences are MNHNS and SASEGT. The CDR3 is 15 amino acids. The ends were cut back, 1 base at V and 1 base at J, with 9 bases in the middle. Here the CDR3 reads CASSEGGGGTDTQYF. The CDR3 bases are TGTGCCAGCAGTGAAGGTGGAGGGGGCACAGATACGCAGTATTTT.

The chain uses TRBV7-9 and TRBJ1-1; the D gene is possibly TRBD1 (6 bases). CDR1 is SEHNR, CDR2 FQNEAQ, per germline (reference sequence). Deletions cut 0 bases from V and 5 bases from J, with 13 bases between. The CDR3 extends over 15 amino acids. The CDR3 loop reads CASSLAGGQWTEAFF. In DNA, the CDR3 is TGTGCCAGCAGCTTAGCTGGCGGACAGTGGACTGAAGCTTTCTTT. Combining the CDR3 with reference TRBV7-9 and TRBJ1-1 gives the whole variable domain DTGVSQNPRHKITKRGQNVTFRCDPISEHNRLYWYRQTLGQGPEFLTYFQNEAQLEKSRLLSDRFSAERPKGSFSTLEIQRTEQGDSAMYLCASSLAGGQWTEAFFGQGTRLTVV.

This clone is a singleton in its sample. V usage is TRBV29-1 and J usage is TRBJ2-7, with D maybe TRBD1 (6 bases). The germline V gene encodes CDR1 SQVTM and CDR2 ANQGSEA. The germline V and J ends were trimmed by 4 bases and 3 bases, with 16 bases remaining between them. This CDR3 is built from 14 residues. DNA for the CDR3: TGCAGCGTTGGGATCTGGGGGCGGATCTACGAGCAGTACTTC. This sequence encodes CSVGIWGRIYEQYF.

The chain combines TRBV7-2 with TRBJ2-7, with TRBD2 identical over 8 bases. This CDR3 comprises 14 residues. Per germline, CDR1 SGHTA and CDR2 FQGNSA. Trimming took 2 bases from V and 9 from J; bases not matched to a gene: 9. The CDR3 loop reads CASSLTMAGGSQYF. The CDR3 region has the DNA TGTGCCAGCAGCTTAACTATGGCGGGGGGTTCGCAGTACTTC.

The rearrangement uses TRBV3-1 (or the pseudogene TRBV3-2) and TRBJ2-7; TRBD1 aligns across 8 bases. The V gene end was trimmed by 4 bases and the J gene end by 5 bases; junction bases not matched to a gene: 10. The germline gives CDR1 LGHDT, CDR2 YNNKEL (reference sequence). The CDR3 consists of 15 residues. The CDR3 loop reads CASSPLQGAVDEQYF. The CDR3 nucleotides are TGTGCCAGCAGCCCCCTCCAGGGGGCGGTTGACGAGCAGTACTTC.

This rearrangement joins TRBV18 to TRBJ2-7; perhaps TRBD1 as D (6 bases). The CDR3 consists of 14 residues. V lost 2 bases to trimming and J lost 5 bases, with 13 bases between them. Germline lookup yields CDR1 KGHSH and CDR2 LQKENI. The CDR3 is CASSPSRGQNEQYF. CDR3 sequence (DNA): TGTGCCAGCTCACCATCCAGGGGTCAAAACGAGCAGTACTTC.

The chain uses TRBV6-2 or TRBV6-3 and TRBJ1-5; a possible D gene is TRBD1 (6 bases). V was trimmed by 5 bases and J by 0 bases, leaving 17 bases between them. This CDR3 is built from 17 residues. Germline CDR1 is MNHEY and CDR2 is SVGEGT. The CDR3: CASSHMGAVFSNQPQHF. In DNA form, the CDR3 reads TGTGCCAGCAGTCATATGGGGGCTGTCTTTAGCAATCAGCCCCAGCATTTT.

Points on this clone: Other nucleotide sequences in the sample specify the same CDR3. The rearrangement links TRBV9 to TRBJ2-3; D gene ambiguous. The CDR3 extends over 13 amino acids. Germline assignment: CDR1 SGDLS and CDR2 YYNGEE. Trimming took 0 bases from V and 5 from J, leaving 7 bases between them. For the CDR3, the DNA is TGTGCCAGCAGCGTAGCCGGCGGAGATACGCAGTATTTT. Residues: CASSVAGGDTQYF.

The V and J genes are TRBV6-5 and TRBJ2-7; 7 nucleotides line up with TRBD1. The CDR3 sequence is 13 residues long. The germline gives CDR1 MNHEY, CDR2 SVGAGI. With V trimmed by 10 bases and J by 7 bases, 13 bases remained unmatched. CDR3 in DNA: TGTGCCACGAATCGACAGGGCTCTTGGGAGCAGTACTTC. Translating gives CATNRQGSWEQYF.

This clone has a handful of counts. The rearrangement uses TRBV5-8 and TRBJ1-6; no firm D call. Between the trimmed V and J ends, which lost 0 bases and 4 bases, there was a span of 11 bases. The length of the CDR3 is 16 residues. Germline CDR1 is SGHTS and CDR2 is YDEGEE. CDR3 in DNA: TGTGCCAGCAGCTTGGCCGAAGAGGGTTATAATTCACCCCTCCACTTT. Translation gives CASSLAEEGYNSPLHF.

The chain combines TRBV9 with TRBJ1-1; D uncertain. Germline assignment: CDR1 SGDLS and CDR2 YYNGEE. The CDR3 sequence is 13 residues long. Trimming took off 2 bases at V and 4 bases at J, with 9 bases between the two ends. The CDR3 DNA sequence: TGTGCCAGCAGCGTTGGGCAGACCACTGAAGCTTTCTTT. Protein product: CASSVGQTTEAFF. The variable domain in full, completed from reference TRBV9 and TRBJ1-1, reads DSGVTQTPKHLITATGQRVTLRCSPRSGDLSVYWYQQSLDQGLQFLIQYYNGEERAKGNILERFSAQQFPDLHSELNLSSLELGDSALYFCASSVGQTTEAFFGQGTRLTVV.

The chain uses TRBV7-2 and TRBJ2-3, with TRBD2 identical over 11 bases. Per the germline V gene, CDR1 is SGHTA and CDR2 is FQGNSA. V shed 5 bases and J 5 bases; nucleotides not matched to a gene: 6. The CDR3 has 15 residues. Here the CDR3 DNA reads TGTGCCAGCAGCCTTAGCGGGAGGGGCCAAGATACGCAGTATTTT. It is translated as CASSLSGRGQDTQYF.

This chain joins TRBV5-6 and TRBJ2-7, with a tentative D call TRBD2 (7 bases). The germline V and J ends were trimmed by 4 bases and 2 bases, with 22 bases remaining between them. Germline V gives CDR1 SGHDT, CDR2 YYEEEE. The CDR3 covers 17 residues. CDR3 nucleotides: TGTGCCAGCAGCCTCAGGGGCCTTGGCCGGGGGGCCTACGAGCAGTACTTC. Residues: CASSLRGLGRGAYEQYF.

The J gene is TRBJ2-5, the V gene TRBV6-6; the match to TRBD2 covers 16 bases. The CDR3 covers 17 residues. CDR1 and CDR2 from the germline V gene are MNHNY and SVGAGI (reference sequence). After removal of 5 bases from V and 4 bases from J, the junction contained 7 bases not matched to a gene. Here the CDR3 DNA reads TGTGCCAGCAGTCCGGGACTAGCGGGGGGGCAGGTAGAGACCCAGTACTTC. Encoded protein: CASSPGLAGGQVETQYF.

The chain carries TRBV5-5 and TRBJ2-1; the match to TRBD1 covers 7 bases. Germline V gene data show CDR1 as SGHKS and CDR2 as YYEKEE (reference sequence). This CDR3 contains 13 residues. V lost 2 bases, J lost 5 bases, and 1 base stayed unmatched. CDR3 nucleotides: TGTGCCAGCAGCTTTCAGGGGGACAATGAGCAGTTCTTC. Its translation: CASSFQGDNEQFF. The variable domain in full, with the rest retrieved from reference TRBV5-5 and TRBJ2-1, is DAGVTQSPTHLIKTRGQQVTLRCSPISGHKSVSWYQQVLGQGPQFIFQYYEKEERGRGNFPDRFSARQFPNYSSELNVNALLLGDSALYLCASSFQGDNEQFFGPGTRLTVL.

The genes are TRBV5-4 and TRBJ2-3; 9 bases match TRBD2. Germline assignment: CDR1 SGHNT and CDR2 YYREEE (reference sequence). This CDR3 is 15 amino acids long. After removal of 4 bases from V and 1 base from J, the junction contained 4 bases not matched to a gene. CDR3 residues: CASSLWTSGTDTQYF. The CDR3 DNA sequence: TGTGCCAGCAGCCTGTGGACTAGCGGCACAGATACGCAGTATTTT.

This chain uses TRBV19 with TRBJ2-2; tentatively, D is TRBD2 (6 bases). CDR1 is LNHDA and CDR2 is SQIVND in the germline V gene (reference sequence). The CDR3 extends over 14 amino acids. V was clipped by 4 bases and J by 4 bases, with 10 bases between them. CDR3 amino acids: CASSTVGGTGELFF. Here the CDR3 DNA reads TGTGCCAGTAGTACCGTCGGGGGCACCGGGGAGCTGTTTTTT.

This chain connects TRBV5-1 to TRBJ1-1; TRBD1 matches at 10 bases. Germline values: CDR1 SGHRS, CDR2 YFSETQ. V shed 4 bases and J 4 bases; nucleotides not matched to a gene: 4. This CDR3 has 14 residues. The CDR3 loop is CASSTGQGTTEAFF. The CDR3 DNA reads as TGCGCCAGCAGCACGGGACAGGGGACCACTGAAGCTTTCTTT.

The chain has TRBV19 and TRBJ1-5, with D unclear. Trimming left V 7 bases short and J 3 bases short, with 7 bases between. This CDR3 has 12 amino acids. The germline gives CDR1 LNHDA, CDR2 SQIVND (reference sequence). The CDR3 loop reads CASTTVNQPQHF. The CDR3 coding sequence is TGTGCCAGTACAACAGTCAATCAGCCCCAGCATTTT.

The chain recombines TRBV28 with TRBJ1-2, with 7 bases lining up with TRBD1. J gave up 7 bases and V 5 bases, and 13 bases lay outside the gene matches. Looked up from germline, CDR1 is MDHEN and CDR2 is SYDVKM. This CDR3 comprises 15 residues. Written as DNA, the CDR3 is TGTGCCAGCAGTCCCGGAAACAGGGGAACCGCTGGCTACACCTTC. It yields the protein CASSPGNRGTAGYTF.

V usage is TRBV19 and J usage is TRBJ2-2; 7 bases match TRBD1. The CDR3 runs 15 residues. With V trimmed by 5 bases and J by 4 bases, 7 bases remained unmatched. Germline CDR1 and CDR2: LNHDA and SQIVND (reference sequence). The CDR3 loop reads CASSLGQASTGELFF. Here the CDR3 DNA reads TGTGCCAGTAGTCTAGGACAGGCTTCCACCGGGGAGCTGTTTTTT.

This chain uses TRBV2 with TRBJ1-4; 10 bases map to TRBD1. CDR1 and CDR2 (germline): SNHLY, FYNNEI. Trimming removed 9 bases from V and 5 bases from J; junction bases left unmatched: 15. The length of the CDR3 is 17 residues. CDR3 DNA sequence: TGTGCCAGTATATCCGGGACAGGGGAGGGACGGAATGAAAAACTGTTTTTT. Its protein is CASISGTGEGRNEKLFF.

V gene TRBV4-2 combines with J gene TRBJ2-2, with D perhaps matching TRBD2 (5 bases). Trimming removed 7 bases at V and 1 base at J, with 16 bases between. Germline loops: CDR1 LGHNA, CDR2 YNFKEQ. This CDR3 is built from 16 residues. CDR3: CASNEGSGLNTGELFF. CDR3 sequence (DNA): TGTGCCAGCAACGAGGGCAGCGGTTTGAACACCGGGGAGCTGTTTTTT.

In its sample, this clone was seen once. This rearrangement joins TRBV6-5 to TRBJ2-1, with D tentatively TRBD1 (7 bases). V was pared by 6 bases and J by 4 bases, with 16 bases between. Germline V gene data show CDR1 as MNHEY and CDR2 as SVGAGI. The CDR3 totals 15 residues. CDR3 in DNA: TGTGCCAGCAGGAGTAGGCGGGGACAGTACAATGAGCAGTTCTTC. Its translation is CASRSRRGQYNEQFF.

The rearrangement links TRBV5-6 to TRBJ1-2; tentative D call: TRBD1 (5 bases). CDR3 length: 16 amino acids. Looked up from germline, CDR1 is SGHDT and CDR2 is YYEEEE. V lost 4 bases, J lost 5 bases, and 21 bases lay in between. CDR3 loop: CASSVAQRGLFYGYTF. In DNA, the CDR3 is TGTGCCAGCAGCGTGGCGCAACGGGGGTTGTTTTATGGCTACACCTTC.

The chain employs TRBV29-1 and TRBJ2-7; D call uncertain. The CDR3 has 14 residues. V was cut by 4 bases and J by 0 bases, with 13 bases left in between. CDR1 and CDR2 (germline): SQVTM, ANQGSEA. The DNA of the CDR3 is TGCAGCGTTGTGAGACACACGAGCTCCTACGAGCAGTACTTC. It is translated as CSVVRHTSSYEQYF.

The V gene is TRBV29-1, the J gene TRBJ2-5; TRBD1 agrees at 9 bases. In germline, CDR1 is SQVTM, CDR2 ANQGSEA. Trimming cost V 4 bases and J 1 base; bases outside gene matches: 4. This CDR3 has 14 amino acids. The DNA for the CDR3 is TGCAGCGTTGTGGACAGGGGCCTCCAAGAGACCCAGTACTTC. Translation: CSVVDRGLQETQYF.

This clone was picked up many times. This rearrangement joins TRBV4-2 to TRBJ2-5; TRBD1 aligns across 9 bases. The germline gives CDR1 LGHNA, CDR2 YNFKEQ. The J segment lost 5 bases and the V segment lost 2 bases, leaving 15 bases of the junction unmatched. This CDR3 spans 18 amino acids. The CDR3 sequence: CASSQLAYNRGLGETQYF. CDR3 sequence (DNA): TGTGCCAGCAGCCAACTAGCCTACAACAGGGGGCTTGGGGAGACCCAGTACTTC.

This clone was recorded only once. The chain is built from TRBV9 and TRBJ1-2; TRBD1 agrees at 7 bases. The trim removed 0 bases at V and 4 bases at J, leaving 6 bases unmatched. This CDR3 comprises 15 residues. Germline CDR1 is SGDLS and CDR2 is YYNGEE. CDR3 protein: CASSVDPTGSYGYTF. CDR3 DNA: TGTGCCAGCAGCGTAGACCCGACAGGGAGCTATGGCTACACCTTC.

The V call is TRBV6-6, the J call TRBJ1-6, with no clear D. Germline lookup yields CDR1 MNHNY and CDR2 SVGAGI (reference sequence). The CDR3 has 13 residues. Trimming took 6 bases from V and 10 from J, leaving 13 bases between them. CDR3 bases: TGTGCCAGCAGATTGGGAGTAGACTCACCCCTCCACTTT. It specifies CASRLGVDSPLHF.